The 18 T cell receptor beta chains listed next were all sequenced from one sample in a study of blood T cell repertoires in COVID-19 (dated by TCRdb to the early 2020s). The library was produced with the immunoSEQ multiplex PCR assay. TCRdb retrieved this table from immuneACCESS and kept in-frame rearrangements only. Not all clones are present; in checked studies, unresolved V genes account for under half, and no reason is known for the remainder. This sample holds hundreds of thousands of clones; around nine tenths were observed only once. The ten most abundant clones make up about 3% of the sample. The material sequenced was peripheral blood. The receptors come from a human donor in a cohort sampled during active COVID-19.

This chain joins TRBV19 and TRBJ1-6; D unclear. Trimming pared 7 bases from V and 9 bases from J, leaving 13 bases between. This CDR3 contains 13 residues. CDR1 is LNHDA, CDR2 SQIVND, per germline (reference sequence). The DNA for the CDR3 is TGTGCCAGTAAAAAGACTTTAGGTTCACCCCTCCACTTT. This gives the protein CASKKTLGSPLHF.

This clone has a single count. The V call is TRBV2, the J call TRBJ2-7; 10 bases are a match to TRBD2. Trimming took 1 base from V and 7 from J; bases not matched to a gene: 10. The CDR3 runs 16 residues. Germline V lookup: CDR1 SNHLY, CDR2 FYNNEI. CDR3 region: CASSEGLAGAGGEQYF. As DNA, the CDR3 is TGTGCCAGCAGTGAAGGGCTAGCGGGGGCAGGTGGGGAGCAGTACTTC.

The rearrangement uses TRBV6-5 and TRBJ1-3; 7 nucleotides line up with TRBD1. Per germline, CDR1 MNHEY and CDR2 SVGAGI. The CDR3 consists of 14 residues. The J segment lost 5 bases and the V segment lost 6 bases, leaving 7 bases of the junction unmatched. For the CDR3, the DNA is TGTGCCAGCAGGGACCAGGGGGGTAGAAACACCATATATTTT. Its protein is CASRDQGGRNTIYF.

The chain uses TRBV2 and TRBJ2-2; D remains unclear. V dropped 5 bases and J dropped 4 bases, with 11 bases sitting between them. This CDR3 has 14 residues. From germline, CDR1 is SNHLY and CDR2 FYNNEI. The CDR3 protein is CASSSRPITGELFF. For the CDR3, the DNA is TGTGCCAGCAGTTCTAGACCTATCACCGGGGAGCTGTTTTTT. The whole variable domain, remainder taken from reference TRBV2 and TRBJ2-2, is EPEVTQTPSHQVTQMGQEVILRCVPISNHLYFYWYRQILGQKVEFLVSFYNNEISEKSEIFDDQFSVERPDGSNFTLKIRSTKLEDSAMYFCASSSRPITGELFFGEGSRLTVL.

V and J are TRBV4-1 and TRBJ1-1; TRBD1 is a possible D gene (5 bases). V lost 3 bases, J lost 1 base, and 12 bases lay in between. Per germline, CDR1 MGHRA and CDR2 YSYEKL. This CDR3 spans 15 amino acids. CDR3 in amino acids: CASSHPGLTNTEAFF. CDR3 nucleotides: TGCGCCAGCAGCCACCCGGGACTCACGAACACTGAAGCTTTCTTT.

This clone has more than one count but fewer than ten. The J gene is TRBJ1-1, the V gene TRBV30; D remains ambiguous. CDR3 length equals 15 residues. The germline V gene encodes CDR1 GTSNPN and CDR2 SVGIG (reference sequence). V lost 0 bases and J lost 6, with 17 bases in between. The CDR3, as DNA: TGTGCCTGGAGTGTATACCTAGCCGGGAGCGCTGAAGCTTTCTTT. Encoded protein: CAWSVYLAGSAEAFF.

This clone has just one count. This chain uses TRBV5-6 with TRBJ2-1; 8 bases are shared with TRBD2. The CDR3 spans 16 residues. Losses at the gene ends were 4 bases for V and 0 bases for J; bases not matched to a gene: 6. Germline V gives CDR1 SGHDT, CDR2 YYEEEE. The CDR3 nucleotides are TGTGCCAGCAGCCCGACGGGAGGGAGCTCCTACAATGAGCAGTTCTTC. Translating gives CASSPTGGSSYNEQFF.

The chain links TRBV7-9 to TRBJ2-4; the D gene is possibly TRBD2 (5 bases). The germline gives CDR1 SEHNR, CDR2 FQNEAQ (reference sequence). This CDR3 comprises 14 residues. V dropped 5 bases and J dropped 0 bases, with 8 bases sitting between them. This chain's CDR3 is CASSPSGAKNIQYF. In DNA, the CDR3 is TGTGCCAGCAGCCCGAGCGGAGCCAAAAACATTCAGTACTTC.

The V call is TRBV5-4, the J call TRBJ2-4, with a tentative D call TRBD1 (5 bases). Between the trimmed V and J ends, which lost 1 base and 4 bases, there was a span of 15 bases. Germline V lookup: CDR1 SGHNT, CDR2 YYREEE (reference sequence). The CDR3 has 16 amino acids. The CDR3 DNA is TGTGCCAGCAGCTTGTTTGAAGGGGCCGCAAAAAACATTCAGTACTTC. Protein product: CASSLFEGAAKNIQYF.

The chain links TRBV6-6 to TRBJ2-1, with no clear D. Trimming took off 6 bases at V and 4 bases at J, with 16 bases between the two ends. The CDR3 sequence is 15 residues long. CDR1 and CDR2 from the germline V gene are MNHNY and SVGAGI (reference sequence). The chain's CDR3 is CASSASGSPYNEQFF. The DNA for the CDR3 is TGTGCCAGCAGCGCCTCAGGATCCCCATACAATGAGCAGTTCTTC.

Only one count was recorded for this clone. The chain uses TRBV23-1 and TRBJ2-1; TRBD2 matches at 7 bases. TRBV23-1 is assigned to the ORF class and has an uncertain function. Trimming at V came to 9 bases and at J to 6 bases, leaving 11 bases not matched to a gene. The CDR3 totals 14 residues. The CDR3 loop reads CARMRTSWTNEQFF. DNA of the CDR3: TGCGCCAGAATGCGGACTAGTTGGACCAATGAGCAGTTCTTC.

CDR3 in amino acids: CASSHSNSGRGLRETQYF. The CDR3 region has the DNA TGTGCCAGCTCACACTCTAATAGCGGGAGGGGACTCCGAGAGACCCAGTACTTC. This chain connects TRBV18 to TRBJ2-5, with 11 bases lining up with TRBD2. With V trimmed by 4 bases and J by 4 bases, 14 bases remained unmatched. CDR1 is KGHSH, CDR2 LQKENI, per germline. The CDR3 is 18 amino acids.

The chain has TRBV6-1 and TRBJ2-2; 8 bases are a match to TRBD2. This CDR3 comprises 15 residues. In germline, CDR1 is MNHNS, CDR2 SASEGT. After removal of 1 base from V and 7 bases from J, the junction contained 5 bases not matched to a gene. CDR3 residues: CASSEGPGGLGELFF. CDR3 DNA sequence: TGTGCCAGCAGTGAAGGTCCGGGGGGGCTCGGGGAGCTGTTTTTT.

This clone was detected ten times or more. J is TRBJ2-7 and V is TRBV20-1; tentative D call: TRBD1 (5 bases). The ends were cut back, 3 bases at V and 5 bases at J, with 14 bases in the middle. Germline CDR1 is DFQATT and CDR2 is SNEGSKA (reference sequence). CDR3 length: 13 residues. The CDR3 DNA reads TGCAGTGCTAGTAAAGGCAGGGTTGACGAGCAGTACTTC. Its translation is CSASKGRVDEQYF.

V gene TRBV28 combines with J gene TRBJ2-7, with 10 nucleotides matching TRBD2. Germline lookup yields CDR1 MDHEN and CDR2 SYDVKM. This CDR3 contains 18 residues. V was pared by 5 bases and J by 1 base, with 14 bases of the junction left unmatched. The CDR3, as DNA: TGTGCCAGCAGTCCCCCCCTCAACGGACTAGCGGATTCCTACGAGCAGTACTTC. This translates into CASSPPLNGLADSYEQYF.

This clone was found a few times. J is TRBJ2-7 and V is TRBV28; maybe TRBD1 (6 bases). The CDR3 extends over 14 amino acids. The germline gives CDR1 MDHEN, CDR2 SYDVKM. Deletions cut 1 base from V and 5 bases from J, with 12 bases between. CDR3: CASSLSITGNEQYF. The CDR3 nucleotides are TGTGCCAGCAGTTTATCCATTACAGGGAACGAGCAGTACTTC.

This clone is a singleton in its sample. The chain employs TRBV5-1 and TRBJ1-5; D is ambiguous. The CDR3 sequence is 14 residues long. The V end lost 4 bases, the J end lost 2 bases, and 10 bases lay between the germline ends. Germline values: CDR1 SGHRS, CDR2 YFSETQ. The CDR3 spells CASSPMAGNQPQHF. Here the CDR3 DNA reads TGCGCCAGCAGCCCCATGGCGGGCAATCAGCCCCAGCATTTT.

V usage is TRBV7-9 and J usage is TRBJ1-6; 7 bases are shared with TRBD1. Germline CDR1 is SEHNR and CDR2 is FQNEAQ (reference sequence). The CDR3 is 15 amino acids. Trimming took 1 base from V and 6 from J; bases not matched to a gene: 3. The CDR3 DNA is TGTGCCAGCAGCTTAGGGGACAGTACTAATTCACCCCTCCACTTT. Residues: CASSLGDSTNSPLHF. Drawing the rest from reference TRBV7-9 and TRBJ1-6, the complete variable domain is DTGVSQNPRHKITKRGQNVTFRCDPISEHNRLYWYRQTLGQGPEFLTYFQNEAQLEKSRLLSDRFSAERPKGSFSTLEIQRTEQGDSAMYLCASSLGDSTNSPLHFGNGTRLTVT.